The T cell receptor (beta chain) described here comes from a study of CD8 T cells in Susac syndrome. Broader study findings: In its TCR sequencing and HLA analysis, the study acknowledged that the number of individuals was relatively small.

Comments on this clonotype: Antigen specificity is unknown.

A quantity of about 0.45 to 1 ug RNA underwent reverse transcription using random hexamers. TCRdb re-derived calls from the immunoSEQ multiplex PCR reads in MiXCR, one entry per CDR3 protein. The repertoire holds approximately 220,000 distinct CDR3 sequences, with 80% to 95% as singletons. Germline values: CDR1 MNHEY, CDR2 SMNVEV (reference sequence). This CDR3 is built from 16 residues. The V and J ends lost 5 bases and 0 bases respectively, with 14 bases between them. J is TRBJ2-1 and V is TRBV27, with D perhaps TRBD2 (7 bases). Sequenced material: CD8+ T cells from PBMCs. This receptor was identified in a human donor with multiple sclerosis. Here the CDR3 DNA reads TGTGCCAGCAGTATAGGGGGGGAGGTCTCCTACAATGAGCAGTTCTTC. Translating gives CASSIGGEVSYNEQFF.